These 32 T cell receptor beta chains came from one sample sequenced in a study of cytomegalovirus exposure and HLA in healthy donors. The method was immunoSEQ multiplex PCR; TCRdb's version includes in-frame clones alone and lacks a portion of them. The table includes 230,000 or so clones, around 90% detected once. Sequenced input: PBMCs. These receptors all stem from a woman younger than 35 in good health and CMV-seronegative.

The rearrangement links TRBV4-1 to TRBJ2-7; TRBD1 matches at 9 bases. Germline values: CDR1 MGHRA, CDR2 YSYEKL. J gave up 1 base and V 0 bases, and 10 bases lay outside the gene matches. The CDR3 has 18 residues. The CDR3 sequence: CASSQDPNRDRESYEQYF. The CDR3 DNA reads as TGCGCCAGCAGCCAAGATCCTAACCGGGACAGGGAGTCCTACGAGCAGTACTTC.

The chain links TRBV19 to TRBJ1-2, with 7 bases aligning to TRBD1. The CDR3 is made up of 15 amino acids. The junction had 9 bases not matched to a gene; V was cut back by 6 bases and J by 2 bases. From germline, CDR1 is LNHDA and CDR2 SQIVND (reference sequence). This CDR3 reads CASSLETGPNYGYTF. In DNA, the CDR3 is TGTGCCAGTAGCCTTGAGACAGGGCCAAACTATGGCTACACCTTC.

The chain joins TRBV4-2 to TRBJ2-6; tentative D call: TRBD2 (5 bases). Germline V gene sequence: CDR1 LGHNA, CDR2 YNFKEQ. CDR3 length: 16 amino acids. V lost 0 bases, J lost 15 bases, and 21 bases lay in between. CDR3 loop: CASSQERAGLGGGLTF. The CDR3 DNA reads as TGTGCCAGCAGCCAAGAACGGGCGGGTTTGGGTGGCGGCCTGACTTTC.

This chain uses TRBV9 with TRBJ2-7; D unclear. Looked up from germline, CDR1 is SGDLS and CDR2 is YYNGEE. Trimming stripped 1 base from V and 1 base from J, with 9 bases between. The CDR3 extends over 14 amino acids. The CDR3 region is CASSVSADSYEQYF. The DNA of the CDR3 is TGTGCCAGCAGCGTATCTGCGGATTCCTACGAGCAGTACTTC.

This chain links TRBV15 with TRBJ1-5; a weak D match, TRBD1 (6 bases). V shed 6 bases and J shed 0 bases, with 24 bases lying between them. Germline V gives CDR1 LNHNV, CDR2 YYDKDF (reference sequence). The CDR3 spans 19 residues. In DNA form, the CDR3 reads TGTGCCACCAGAAGGGGCGGGGGGCCACCCTCATATAGCAATCAGCCCCAGCATTTT. It specifies CATRRGGGPPSYSNQPQHF.

This clone was recorded a few times. This sequence joins TRBV7-8 and TRBJ1-2; D might be TRBD1 (6 bases). Germline V gene sequence: CDR1 SGHVS, CDR2 FQNEAQ. V was cut by 5 bases and J by 4 bases, with 11 bases left in between. The CDR3 consists of 13 residues. This chain's CDR3 is CASSPGQSYGYTF. The DNA for the CDR3 is TGTGCCAGCAGCCCTGGACAGTCCTATGGCTACACCTTC. Full variable domain (remainder filled in from reference TRBV7-8 and TRBJ1-2): GAGVSQSPRYKVAKRGQDVALRCDPISGHVSLFWYQQALGQGPEFLTYFQNEAQLDKSGLPSDRFFAERPEGSVSTLKIQRTQQEDSAVYLCASSPGQSYGYTFGSGTRLTVV.

The genes are TRBV30 and TRBJ1-5; no definite D call. Germline V lookup: CDR1 GTSNPN, CDR2 SVGIG (reference sequence). The V and J ends lost 4 bases and 0 bases respectively, with 13 bases between them. The CDR3 runs to 15 residues. The CDR3 protein is CAWIFEPYSNQPQHF. In DNA, the CDR3 is TGTGCCTGGATATTCGAGCCTTATAGCAATCAGCCCCAGCATTTT.

The rearrangement uses TRBV5-1 and TRBJ1-1, with D perhaps matching TRBD1 (5 bases). The CDR3 runs 15 residues. CDR1 is SGHRS, CDR2 YFSETQ, per germline. The ends were cut back, 0 bases at V and 1 base at J, with 10 bases in the middle. The CDR3, as DNA: TGCGCCAGCAGCTTGGTAGGTGGACAGAACACTGAAGCTTTCTTT. Translating it yields CASSLVGGQNTEAFF.

The rearrangement uses TRBV4-1 and TRBJ1-2, with 7 bases matching TRBD1. There are 15 residues in the CDR3. Trimming at V came to 1 base and at J to 4 bases, leaving 6 bases not matched to a gene. Germline assignment: CDR1 MGHRA and CDR2 YSYEKL. In nucleotides, the CDR3 is TGCGCCAGCAGCCAAGTCTTGGGACAGCCCTATGGCTACACCTTC. As protein: CASSQVLGQPYGYTF.

This chain uses TRBV15 with TRBJ1-5; 8 positions agree with TRBD1. The germline CDR1 and CDR2 sequences are LNHNV and YYDKDF (reference sequence). The J segment lost 9 bases and the V segment lost 1 base, leaving 8 bases of the junction unmatched. This CDR3 spans 15 amino acids. CDR3 in amino acids: CATSRGQGKGGPQHF. For the CDR3, the DNA is TGTGCCACCAGCAGAGGACAGGGGAAGGGCGGGCCCCAGCATTTT. The variable domain in full, completed from reference TRBV15 and TRBJ1-5, reads DAMVIQNPRYQVTQFGKPVTLSCSQTLNHNVMYWYQQKSSQAPKLLFHYYDKDFNNEADTPDNFQSRRPNTSFCFLDIRSPGLGDTAMYLCATSRGQGKGGPQHFGDGTRLSIL.

The CDR3 loop is CASSYSSGTGVYEQFF. In DNA form, the CDR3 reads TGTGCCAGCAGTTACTCGTCAGGGACAGGGGTGTATGAGCAGTTCTTC. The chain has TRBV6-5 and TRBJ2-1; 10 bases are a match to TRBD1. V dropped 0 bases and J dropped 8; count of bases not matched to a gene: 7. Germline CDR1 reads MNHEY; CDR2 reads SVGAGI. The CDR3 runs to 16 residues.

The chain has TRBV15 and TRBJ2-7; D remains ambiguous. Between the trimmed V and J ends, which lost 1 base and 1 base, there was a span of 8 bases. The CDR3 is 14 residues long. Germline values: CDR1 LNHNV, CDR2 YYDKDF (reference sequence). The CDR3 DNA sequence: TGTGCCACCAGCAGAGGAACATTTTCCTACGAGCAGTACTTC. Amino acids: CATSRGTFSYEQYF.

The V call is TRBV2, the J call TRBJ2-5; the match to TRBD2 covers 14 bases. The CDR3 runs 18 residues. J lost 5 bases, V lost 4 bases, and 12 bases had no gene match. The germline V gene encodes CDR1 SNHLY and CDR2 FYNNEI. The CDR3 DNA reads TGTGCCAGCAGTGCCAGACTAGCGGGAGGGCCTACCCCCGAGACCCAGTACTTC. This sequence encodes CASSARLAGGPTPETQYF.

The rearrangement joins TRBV9 to TRBJ2-5; TRBD2 agrees at 7 bases. The length of the CDR3 is 14 residues. The germline CDR1 and CDR2 sequences are SGDLS and YYNGEE. Trimming took 0 bases from V and 6 from J; bases not matched to a gene: 5. The CDR3 region has the DNA TGTGCCAGCAGCGTAGATGGCGGGAGTCAGACCCAGTACTTC. It yields the protein CASSVDGGSQTQYF.

This sequence joins TRBV19 and TRBJ1-1, with 8 bases matching TRBD1. V was pared by 8 bases and J by 6 bases, with 8 bases of the junction left unmatched. Germline loops: CDR1 LNHDA, CDR2 SQIVND (reference sequence). The CDR3 is made up of 13 amino acids. CDR3 DNA sequence: TGTGCCAGTTGTCAGACGGGACAGGCTGAAGCTTTCTTT. Amino acids: CASCQTGQAEAFF.

The rearrangement links TRBV19 to TRBJ2-3, with D perhaps TRBD1 (5 bases). The CDR3 extends over 14 amino acids. Germline CDR1 and CDR2: LNHDA and SQIVND (reference sequence). With 4 bases removed from V and 0 bases from J, the gap between germline ends came to 8 bases. The CDR3 DNA is TGTGCCAGTAGTAATAGGGGAAGCACAGATACGCAGTATTTT. The encoded protein is CASSNRGSTDTQYF.

The table lists this clone with a few counts. The chain carries TRBV6-6 and TRBJ2-7; the D is unclear. Germline V gene sequence: CDR1 MNHNY, CDR2 SVGAGI (reference sequence). The CDR3 extends over 13 amino acids. The germline V and J ends were trimmed by 7 bases and 1 base, with 11 bases remaining between them. This chain's CDR3 is CASTPIESYEQYF. DNA for the CDR3: TGTGCCAGCACCCCCATCGAGTCCTACGAGCAGTACTTC.

The rearrangement uses TRBV7-9 and TRBJ2-1, with TRBD1 matching 7 bases. The CDR3 is made up of 15 amino acids. J was trimmed by 8 bases and V by 1 base; bases with no gene match: 8. CDR1 and CDR2 (germline): SEHNR, FQNEAQ (reference sequence). In nucleotides, the CDR3 is TGTGCCAGCAGCTTAGAGGGACAGAGGGGGTATGAGCAGTTCTTC. This encodes CASSLEGQRGYEQFF.

This clone was picked up one time. The chain joins TRBV28 to TRBJ2-1; TRBD2 matches at 12 bases. CDR1 MDHEN and CDR2 SYDVKM come from the germline V gene. The V and J ends lost 6 bases and 7 bases, in that order; junction bases with no gene match: 16. The CDR3 has 18 amino acids. The CDR3 sequence: CASSHYPSGRAWRNEQFF. DNA of the CDR3: TGTGCCAGCAGCCACTATCCTAGCGGGAGGGCCTGGAGGAATGAGCAGTTCTTC.

Of note for this clone: The same CDR3 also results from other DNA sequences found in this sample. The chain joins TRBV2 to TRBJ2-7; the match to TRBD1 covers 7 bases. Unmatched junction bases numbered 3, after V lost 4 bases and J lost 3 bases. Germline values: CDR1 SNHLY, CDR2 FYNNEI. The length of the CDR3 is 13 residues. The CDR3 reads CASSGRDSYEQYF. Here the CDR3 DNA reads TGTGCCAGCAGTGGACGGGACAGCTACGAGCAGTACTTC.

V gene TRBV27 combines with J gene TRBJ2-2, with D unresolved. The CDR3 spans 14 residues. V gave up 5 bases and J gave up 5 bases, with 12 bases separating them. Germline V lookup: CDR1 MNHEY, CDR2 SMNVEV (reference sequence). DNA of the CDR3: TGTGCCAGCAGTCCACGAGTAGCTACCGGGGAGCTGTTTTTT. Protein sequence: CASSPRVATGELFF.

Only one count was recorded for this clone. This chain connects TRBV27 to TRBJ1-1, with D unclear. V was cut by 6 bases and J by 4 bases, with 12 bases left in between. The CDR3 extends over 13 amino acids. The V gene's germline CDR1 is MNHEY and CDR2 SMNVEV (reference sequence). CDR3: CASSLSPFTEAFF. DNA for the CDR3: TGTGCCAGCAGCTTGAGTCCGTTCACTGAAGCTTTCTTT.

This sequence joins TRBV13 and TRBJ2-2; 7 positions match TRBD1. The V segment lost 6 bases and the J segment 3 bases; nucleotides outside the gene matches: 7. The V gene's germline CDR1 is PRHDT and CDR2 FYEKMQ (reference sequence). The CDR3 is 15 amino acids. The CDR3 bases are TGTGCCAGCAGGCCTGGACAGGTGGACACCGGGGAGCTGTTTTTT. It yields the protein CASRPGQVDTGELFF.

The CDR3 DNA sequence: TGTGCCAGCAGCCGGGACTCCTCCGGTGAGCAGTACTTC. It translates to CASSRDSSGEQYF. The gene calls are TRBV7-2 and TRBJ2-7, with D possibly being TRBD2 (6 bases). CDR1 SGHTA and CDR2 FQGNSA come from the germline V gene. The CDR3 has 13 amino acids. Trimming stripped 5 bases from V and 7 bases from J, with 15 bases between.

The rearrangement joins TRBV28 to TRBJ2-7; the D gene is possibly TRBD1 (5 bases). Germline V lookup: CDR1 MDHEN, CDR2 SYDVKM. V lost 6 bases and J lost 5, with 14 bases in between. This CDR3 spans 13 amino acids. The DNA for the CDR3 is TGTGCCAGCAGCCATTTAAGGGGTAACGAGCAGTACTTC. Translation: CASSHLRGNEQYF.

This clone was seen only once. This chain connects TRBV7-2 to TRBJ2-4; TRBD2 matches at 9 bases. Germline V gene lookup returns CDR1 SGHTA and CDR2 FQGNSA. V trimming: 5 bases; J trimming: 5 bases; junction bases outside the gene matches: 4. This CDR3 is built from 14 residues. CDR3 bases: TGTGCCAGCAGCCCAGGGACTAGCCAAAACATTCAGTACTTC. Amino acid sequence: CASSPGTSQNIQYF.

V gene TRBV5-1 combines with J gene TRBJ2-5, with D perhaps TRBD2 (6 bases). Germline V CDR1 and CDR2: SGHRS, YFSETQ. The ends were cut back, 5 bases at V and 2 bases at J, with 10 bases in the middle. The CDR3 is 13 residues long. CDR3 DNA sequence: TGCGCCAGCAGTGGACTACAACAAGAGACCCAGTACTTC. This codes for CASSGLQQETQYF. Using reference TRBV5-1 and TRBJ2-5 for the parts outside the CDR3, the full variable domain is KAGVTQTPRYLIKTRGQQVTLSCSPISGHRSVSWYQQTPGQGLQFLFEYFSETQRNKGNFPGRFSGRQFSNSRSEMNVSTLELGDSALYLCASSGLQQETQYFGPGTRLLVL.

This clone has only one observation. The V and J genes are TRBV10-3 and TRBJ1-5, with 8 positions matching TRBD1. Germline CDR1 and CDR2: ENHRY and SYGVKD. V lost 9 bases, J lost 3 bases, and 7 bases stayed unmatched. The CDR3 has 14 amino acids. Here the CDR3 reads CAISQGEANQPQHF. The CDR3, as DNA: TGTGCCATTTCACAGGGGGAGGCCAATCAGCCCCAGCATTTT.

The V call is TRBV11-2, the J call TRBJ2-5, with a tentative D call TRBD1 (6 bases). The CDR3 totals 14 residues. Between the trimmed V and J ends, which lost 1 base and 3 bases, there was a span of 9 bases. From germline, CDR1 is SGHAT and CDR2 FQNNGV. The CDR3 reads CASSLGWTEETQYF. Here the CDR3 DNA reads TGTGCCAGCAGCTTAGGCTGGACAGAAGAGACCCAGTACTTC.

The chain joins TRBV7-2 to TRBJ2-7; 11 bases map to TRBD1. This CDR3 contains 15 residues. Germline CDR1 is SGHTA and CDR2 is FQGNSA. V was clipped by 5 bases and J by 6 bases; unmatched bases: 9. The CDR3 DNA reads TGTGCCAGCAGCCCTGTCAGGGACAGGGGGACCGAGCAGTACTTC. Protein: CASSPVRDRGTEQYF.

This chain joins TRBV29-1 and TRBJ1-1; TRBD1 matches at 11 bases. J gave up 4 bases and V 0 bases, and 4 bases lay outside the gene matches. Germline V gene data show CDR1 as SQVTM and CDR2 as ANQGSEA. The CDR3 covers 15 residues. The CDR3 is CSVEEGTGGVTEAFF. The CDR3, as DNA: TGCAGCGTTGAAGAGGGGACAGGGGGGGTCACTGAAGCTTTCTTT.

The genes are TRBV27 and TRBJ1-2; no reliable D call. The germline V gene encodes CDR1 MNHEY and CDR2 SMNVEV (reference sequence). Between the trimmed V and J ends, which lost 7 bases and 6 bases, there was a span of 18 bases. This CDR3 is built from 14 residues. The CDR3 loop is CASMSYPGRNGYTF. The CDR3 DNA sequence: TGTGCCAGCATGAGTTACCCGGGGAGGAATGGCTACACCTTC.